This T cell receptor (beta chain) was recorded in a study of read filtering for tumor transcriptome and immune sequencing. In the study overall: Mean patient age was about 66 years, range roughly 40 to 80; 16 to 20 male, around 15 female. DNase treatment preceded whole-transcriptome library preparation.

Regarding the study as a whole: Roughly 80% of IR-seq clonotypes had one read, totaling about 3.3% of reads; RNA-seq: approximately 75% and 45%. Correlation between methods rose after single-read clonotypes were removed.

Comment on this clonotype: As yet, its antigen is unknown.

The library was built from about 400 ng RNA with molecular barcoded adaptors for alpha/delta and beta/gamma chains. Each CDR3 protein is one row after TCRdb ran MiXCR on the reads. The sample records about 57,000 distinct CDR3 sequences, 20% to 25% being singletons. Trimming cost V 5 bases and J 3 bases, with 14 bases left between them. The CDR3 sequence is 15 residues long. This chain uses TRBV12-3 or TRBV12-4 with TRBJ2-1, with D possibly being TRBD1 or TRBD2 (5 bases each). The TCR originated in a donor over 35 with multiple myeloma. Sequencing was done on a sample of a population of CD138-negative cells sorted from bone marrow. CDR3 bases: TGTGCCAGCAGTGACGGGACGCGCGGCTACAATGAGCAGTTCTTC. This encodes CASSDGTRGYNEQFF.